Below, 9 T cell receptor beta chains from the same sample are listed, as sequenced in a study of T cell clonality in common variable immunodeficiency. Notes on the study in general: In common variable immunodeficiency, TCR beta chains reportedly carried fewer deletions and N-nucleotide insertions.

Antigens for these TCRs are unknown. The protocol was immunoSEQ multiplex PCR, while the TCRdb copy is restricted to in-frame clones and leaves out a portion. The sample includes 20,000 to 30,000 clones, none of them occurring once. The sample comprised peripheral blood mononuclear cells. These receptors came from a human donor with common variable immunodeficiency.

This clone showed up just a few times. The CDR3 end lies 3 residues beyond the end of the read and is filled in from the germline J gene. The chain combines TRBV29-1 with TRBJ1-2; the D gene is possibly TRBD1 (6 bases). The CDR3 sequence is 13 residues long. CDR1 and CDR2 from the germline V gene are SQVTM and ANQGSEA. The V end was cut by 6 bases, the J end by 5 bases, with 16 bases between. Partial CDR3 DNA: TGCAGCGTCGCCAAGGGGGAGGAGTATGGC. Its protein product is CSVAKGEEYG. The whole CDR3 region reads CSVAKGEEYGYTF.

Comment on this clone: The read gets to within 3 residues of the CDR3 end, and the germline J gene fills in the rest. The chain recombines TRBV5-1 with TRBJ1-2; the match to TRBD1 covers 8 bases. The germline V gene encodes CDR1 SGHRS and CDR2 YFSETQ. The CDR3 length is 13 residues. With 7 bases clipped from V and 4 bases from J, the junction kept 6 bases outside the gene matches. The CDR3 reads CASGQGGGYGYTF. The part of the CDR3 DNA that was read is TGCGCCAGCGGACAGGGCGGAGGCTATGGC.

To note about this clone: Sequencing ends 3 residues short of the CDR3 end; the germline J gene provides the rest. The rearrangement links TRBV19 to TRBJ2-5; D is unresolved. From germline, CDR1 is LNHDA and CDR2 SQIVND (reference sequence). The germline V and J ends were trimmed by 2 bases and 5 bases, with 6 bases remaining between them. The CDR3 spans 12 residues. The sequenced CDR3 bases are TGTGCCAGTAGTATAAAGGGTGAGACC. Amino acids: CASSIKGET. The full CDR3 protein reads CASSIKGETQYF.

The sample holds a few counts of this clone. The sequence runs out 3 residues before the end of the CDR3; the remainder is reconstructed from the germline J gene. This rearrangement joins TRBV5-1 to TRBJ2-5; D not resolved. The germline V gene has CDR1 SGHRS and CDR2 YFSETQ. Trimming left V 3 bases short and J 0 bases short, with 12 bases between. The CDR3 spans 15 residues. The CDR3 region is CASSSYFDNQETQYF. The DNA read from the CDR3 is TGCGCCAGCAGCTCCTATTTCGACAACCAAGAGACC.

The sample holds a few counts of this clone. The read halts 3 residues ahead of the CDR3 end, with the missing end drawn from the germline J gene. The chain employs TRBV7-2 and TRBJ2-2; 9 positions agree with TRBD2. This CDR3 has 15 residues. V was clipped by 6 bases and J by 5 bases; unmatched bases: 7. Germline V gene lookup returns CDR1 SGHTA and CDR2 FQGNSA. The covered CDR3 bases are TGTGCCAGCAGATCGGGACTAGCAGATACCGGGGAG. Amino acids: CASRSGLADTGE. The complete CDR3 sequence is CASRSGLADTGELFF.

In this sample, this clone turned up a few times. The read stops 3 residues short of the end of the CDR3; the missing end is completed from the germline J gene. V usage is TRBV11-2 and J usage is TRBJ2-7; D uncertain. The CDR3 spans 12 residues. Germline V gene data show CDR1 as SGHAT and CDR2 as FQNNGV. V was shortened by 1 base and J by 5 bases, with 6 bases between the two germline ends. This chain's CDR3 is CASSLGRDEQYF. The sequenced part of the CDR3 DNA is TGTGCCAGCAGCTTAGGACGGGACGAG.

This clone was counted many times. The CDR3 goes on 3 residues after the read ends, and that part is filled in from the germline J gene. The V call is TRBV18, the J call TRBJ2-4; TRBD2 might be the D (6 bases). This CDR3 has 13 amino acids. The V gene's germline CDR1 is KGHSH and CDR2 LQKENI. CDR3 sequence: CASSSGLETVQYF. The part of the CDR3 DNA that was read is TGTGCCAGCTCATCGGGACTGGAAACGGTT.

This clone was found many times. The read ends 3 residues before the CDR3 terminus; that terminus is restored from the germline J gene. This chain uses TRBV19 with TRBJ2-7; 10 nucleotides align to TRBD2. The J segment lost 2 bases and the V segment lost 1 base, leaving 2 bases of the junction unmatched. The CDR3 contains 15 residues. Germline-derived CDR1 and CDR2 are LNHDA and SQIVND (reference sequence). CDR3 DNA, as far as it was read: TGTGCCAGTAGTATAGGAGCGGGAGGGGCCTACGAG. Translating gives CASSIGAGGAYE. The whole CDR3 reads CASSIGAGGAYEQYF.

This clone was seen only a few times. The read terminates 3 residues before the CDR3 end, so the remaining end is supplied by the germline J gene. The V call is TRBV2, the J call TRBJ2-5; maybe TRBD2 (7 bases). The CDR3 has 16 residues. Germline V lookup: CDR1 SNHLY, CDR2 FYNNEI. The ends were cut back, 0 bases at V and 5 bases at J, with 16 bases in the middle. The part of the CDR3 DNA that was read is TGTGCCAGCAGTGAAGCGCTCGGGGGGCGCGGGGAGACC. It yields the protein CASSEALGGRGET. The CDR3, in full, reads CASSEALGGRGETQYF.